These 5 T cell receptor beta chains were all obtained from the same sample, sequenced in a study of T-cell memory formation after mild COVID-19. Each CDR3 protein is one row after TCRdb ran MiXCR on the 5' RACE reads. The profile shows 220,000 or so distinct CDR3 sequences, around 9.5% of them singletons. The sequencing input was PBMCs or a T cell subset sorted from them (not recorded which). All receptors derive from a man between 18 and 35 years old who had mild COVID-19 (a few samples of this study predate the infection). Cell type and time point are not known.

This clonotype has at least ten counts. The V gene is TRBV29-1, the J gene TRBJ2-2, with D perhaps matching TRBD1 (5 bases). CDR3 size: 14 residues. Germline V lookup: CDR1 SQVTM, CDR2 ANQGSEA. The V gene lost 0 bases and the J gene lost 0 bases, with 5 bases spanning the gap. Here the CDR3 reads CSVEDRANTGELFF. In DNA, the CDR3 is TGCAGCGTTGAAGACAGGGCGAACACCGGGGAGCTGTTTTTT.

The chain links TRBV11-2 to TRBJ2-7; D is unresolved. This CDR3 is built from 11 residues. Germline CDR1 reads SGHAT; CDR2 reads FQNNGV. The ends were cut back, 3 bases at V and 6 bases at J, with 6 bases in the middle. The DNA for the CDR3 is TGTGCCAGCAGCTTTCAGGTCGAGCAGTACTTC. Its protein is CASSFQVEQYF.

The chain carries TRBV18 and TRBJ1-2; D is perhaps TRBD1 (6 bases). Trimming left V 3 bases short and J 2 bases short, with 13 bases between. Germline-derived CDR1 and CDR2 are KGHSH and LQKENI. The CDR3 spans 15 residues. The CDR3 here is CASSPNRVANYGYTF. In DNA, the CDR3 is TGTGCCAGCTCACCTAACAGGGTCGCAAACTATGGCTACACCTTC.

This clonotype was observed a handful of times. The chain joins TRBV15 to TRBJ1-1; 7 positions agree with TRBD1. CDR1 and CDR2 (germline): LNHNV, YYDKDF (reference sequence). The CDR3 is 16 amino acids. V trimming: 1 base; J trimming: 1 base; junction bases outside the gene matches: 6. CDR3 sequence: CATSRGRQGSNTEAFF. DNA of the CDR3: TGTGCCACCAGCAGAGGCAGACAGGGCTCGAACACTGAAGCTTTCTTT.

This clonotype was found many times. The gene calls are TRBV7-9 and TRBJ1-4, with D maybe TRBD1 (6 bases). The CDR3 is 15 amino acids. Trimming removed 4 bases from V and 5 bases from J, with 14 bases in between. Germline values: CDR1 SEHNR, CDR2 FQNEAQ (reference sequence). CDR3 coding DNA: TGTGCCAGCAGCTGGAGAACAGGGCAAAATGAAAAACTGTTTTTT. Its translation is CASSWRTGQNEKLFF.